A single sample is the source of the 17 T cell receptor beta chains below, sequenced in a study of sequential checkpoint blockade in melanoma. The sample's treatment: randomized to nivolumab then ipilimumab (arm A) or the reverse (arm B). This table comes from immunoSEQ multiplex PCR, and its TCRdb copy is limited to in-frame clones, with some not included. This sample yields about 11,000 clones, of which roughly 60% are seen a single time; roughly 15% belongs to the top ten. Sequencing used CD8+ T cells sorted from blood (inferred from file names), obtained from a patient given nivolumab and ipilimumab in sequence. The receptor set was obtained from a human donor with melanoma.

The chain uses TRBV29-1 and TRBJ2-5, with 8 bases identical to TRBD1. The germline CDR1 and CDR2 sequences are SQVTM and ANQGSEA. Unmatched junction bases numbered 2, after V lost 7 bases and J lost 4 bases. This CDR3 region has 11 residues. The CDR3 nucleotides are TGCAGCGGCGACAGGGGAGAGACCCAGTACTTC. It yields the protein CSGDRGETQYF.

The CDR3 region has the DNA TGTGCCAGTTCCCTGCGGGAGGGTGGTACAGATACGCAGTATTTT. Residues: CASSLREGGTDTQYF. The chain uses TRBV28 and TRBJ2-3; 9 nucleotides align to TRBD2. The germline V gene has CDR1 MDHEN and CDR2 SYDVKM. Trimming removed 9 bases from V and 3 bases from J; junction bases left unmatched: 10. The length of the CDR3 is 15 residues. Looking up the rest from reference TRBV28 and TRBJ2-3 gives the full variable domain: DVKVTQSSRYLVKRTGEKVFLECVQDMDHENMFWYRQDPGLGLRLIYFSYDVKMKEKGDIPEGYSVSREKKERFSLILESASTNQTSMYLCASSLREGGTDTQYFGPGTRLTVL.

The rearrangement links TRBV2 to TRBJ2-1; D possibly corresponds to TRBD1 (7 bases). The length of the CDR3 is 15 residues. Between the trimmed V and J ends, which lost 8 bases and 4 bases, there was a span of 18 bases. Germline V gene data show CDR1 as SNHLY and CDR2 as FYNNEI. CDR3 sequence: CASPLLAGGYNEQFF. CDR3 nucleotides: TGTGCCAGCCCTCTTTTGGCAGGGGGGTACAATGAGCAGTTCTTC.

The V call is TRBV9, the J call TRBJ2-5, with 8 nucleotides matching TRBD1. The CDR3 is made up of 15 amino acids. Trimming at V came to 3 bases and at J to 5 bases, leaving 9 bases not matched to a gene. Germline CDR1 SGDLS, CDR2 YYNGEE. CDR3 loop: CASSDGQGMVETQYF. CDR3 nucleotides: TGTGCCAGCAGCGACGGACAGGGAATGGTGGAGACCCAGTACTTC.

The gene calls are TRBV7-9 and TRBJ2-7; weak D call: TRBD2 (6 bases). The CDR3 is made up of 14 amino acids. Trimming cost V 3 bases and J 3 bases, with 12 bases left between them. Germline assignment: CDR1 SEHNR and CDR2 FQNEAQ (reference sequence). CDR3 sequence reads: CASSLAGPGYEQYF. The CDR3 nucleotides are TGTGCCAGCAGCTTGGCGGGACCTGGCTACGAGCAGTACTTC.

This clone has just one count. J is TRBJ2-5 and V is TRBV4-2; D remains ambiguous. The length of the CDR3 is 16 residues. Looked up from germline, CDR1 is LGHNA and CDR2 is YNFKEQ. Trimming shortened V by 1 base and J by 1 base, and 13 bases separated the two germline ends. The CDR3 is CASSQVPRRPQETQYF. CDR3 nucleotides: TGTGCCAGCAGCCAAGTTCCTCGCAGGCCCCAAGAGACCCAGTACTTC.

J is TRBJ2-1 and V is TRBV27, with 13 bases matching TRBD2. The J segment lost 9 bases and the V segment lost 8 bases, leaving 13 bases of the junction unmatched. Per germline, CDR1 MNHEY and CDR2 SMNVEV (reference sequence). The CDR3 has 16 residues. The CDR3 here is CASGSGLAGVWGEQFF. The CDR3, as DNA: TGTGCCAGCGGATCCGGACTAGCGGGAGTCTGGGGTGAGCAGTTCTTC.

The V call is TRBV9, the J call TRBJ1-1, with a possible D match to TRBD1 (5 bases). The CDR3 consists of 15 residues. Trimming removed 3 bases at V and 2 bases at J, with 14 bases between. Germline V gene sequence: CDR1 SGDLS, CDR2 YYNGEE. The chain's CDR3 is CASSAGGVGNTEAFF. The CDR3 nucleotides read TGTGCCAGCAGCGCTGGGGGGGTCGGAAACACTGAAGCTTTCTTT.

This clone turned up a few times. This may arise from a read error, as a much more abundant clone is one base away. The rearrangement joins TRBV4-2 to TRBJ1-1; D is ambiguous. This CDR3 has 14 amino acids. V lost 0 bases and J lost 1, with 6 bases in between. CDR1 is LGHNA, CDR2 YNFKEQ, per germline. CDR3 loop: CASSQETANTEAFF. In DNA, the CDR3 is TGTGCCAGCAGCCAAGAAACAGCGAACACTGAAGCTTTCTTT.

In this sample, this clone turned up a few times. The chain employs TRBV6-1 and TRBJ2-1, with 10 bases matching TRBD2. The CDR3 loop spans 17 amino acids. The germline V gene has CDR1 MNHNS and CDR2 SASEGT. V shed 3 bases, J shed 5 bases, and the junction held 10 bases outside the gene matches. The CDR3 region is CASSDSLAGAYDNEQFF. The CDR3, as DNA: TGTGCCAGCAGTGATTCCCTAGCGGGAGCATACGACAATGAGCAGTTCTTC.

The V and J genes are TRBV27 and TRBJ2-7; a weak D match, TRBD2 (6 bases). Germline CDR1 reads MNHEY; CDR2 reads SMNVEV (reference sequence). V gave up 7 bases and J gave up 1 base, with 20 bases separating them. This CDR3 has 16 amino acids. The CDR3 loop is CASKMRLGAGSYEQYF. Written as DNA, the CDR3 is TGTGCCAGCAAGATGAGACTTGGGGCGGGGTCCTACGAGCAGTACTTC.

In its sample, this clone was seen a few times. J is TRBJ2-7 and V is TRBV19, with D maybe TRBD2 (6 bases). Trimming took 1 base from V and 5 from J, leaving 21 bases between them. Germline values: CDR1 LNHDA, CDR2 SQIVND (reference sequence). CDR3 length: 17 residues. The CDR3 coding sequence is TGTGCCAGTAGTATAGTGATTCCACCCCAGGGACTGAACGAGCAGTACTTC. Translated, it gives CASSIVIPPQGLNEQYF.

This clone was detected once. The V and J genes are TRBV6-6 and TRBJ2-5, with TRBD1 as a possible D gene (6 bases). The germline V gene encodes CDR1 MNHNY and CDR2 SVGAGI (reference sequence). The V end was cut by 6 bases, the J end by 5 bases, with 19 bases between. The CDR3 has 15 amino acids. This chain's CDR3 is CASSSTPGVGETQYF. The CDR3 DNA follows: TGTGCCAGCAGCTCTACTCCAGGGGTGGGGGAGACCCAGTACTTC.

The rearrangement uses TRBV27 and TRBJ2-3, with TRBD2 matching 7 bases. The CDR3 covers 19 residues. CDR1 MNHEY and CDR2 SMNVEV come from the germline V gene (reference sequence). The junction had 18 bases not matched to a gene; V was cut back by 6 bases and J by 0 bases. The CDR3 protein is CASRRAFLAAPSSTDTQYF. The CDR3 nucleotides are TGTGCCAGCAGGAGGGCGTTTCTAGCGGCCCCCTCTAGCACAGATACGCAGTATTTT.

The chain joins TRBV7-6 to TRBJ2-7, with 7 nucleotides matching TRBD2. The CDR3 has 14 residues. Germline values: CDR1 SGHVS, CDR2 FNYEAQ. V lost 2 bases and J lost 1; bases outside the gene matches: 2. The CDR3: CASSLKGLSYEQYF. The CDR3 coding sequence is TGTGCCAGCAGCTTAAAGGGACTATCCTACGAGCAGTACTTC.

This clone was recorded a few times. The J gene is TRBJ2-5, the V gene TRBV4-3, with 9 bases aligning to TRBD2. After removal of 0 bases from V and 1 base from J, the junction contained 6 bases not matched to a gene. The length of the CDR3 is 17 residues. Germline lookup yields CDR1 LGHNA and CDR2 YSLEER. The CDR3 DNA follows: TGCGCCAGCAGCCAAGAAGTAGCGGGAGCCCCCCAAGAGACCCAGTACTTC. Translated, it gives CASSQEVAGAPQETQYF.

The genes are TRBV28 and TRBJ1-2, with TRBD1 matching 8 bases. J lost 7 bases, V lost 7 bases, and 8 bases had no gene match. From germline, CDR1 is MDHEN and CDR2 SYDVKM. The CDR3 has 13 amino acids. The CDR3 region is CASTPGGVAGYTF. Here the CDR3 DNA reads TGTGCCAGCACCCCAGGGGGCGTAGCTGGCTACACCTTC.